This TCR beta chain was retrieved from a study of CXCR3-negative and CXCR3-positive naive CD8 T cells. Findings of the study overall: Both of the naive subsets showed about the same high diversity, but memory CD8+ cells had much less. CXCR3-negative naive cells had less hydrophobic TRB CDR3s than did CXCR3-positive naive cells. Naive CXCR3-positive and CXCR3-negative cells shared TRBV-TRBJ usage; memory cells diverged.

Germline values: CDR1 SGHRS, CDR2 YFSETQ. The CDR3 has 11 residues. Every individual CD8+ T cell subset underwent sorting in triplicate at around 300,000 cells apiece. Those CD8+ T cells considered naive were CD45RO-CCR7+CD27+CD95-. With UMI labels, 5' RACE was used to prepare the TRB cDNA libraries. TCRdb re-called the 5' RACE reads and shows each CDR3 protein once, DNA omitted. Reported are over 50,000 distinct CDR3 sequences; the ten largest clones contain about 0.8%. As regards this clonotype: The target antigen is unknown.

The source material was naive CXCR3+ CD8+ T cells from blood. As to subset: CD45RO-CCR7+CD27+CD95- naive CD8+ T cells expressing CXCR3 (TNR3+). This chain links TRBV5-1 with TRBJ2-7. This receptor was identified in a human donor in good health. Some clones in this sample may be carry-over from other donors' samples. CDR3 amino acids: CASRNIYEQYF.